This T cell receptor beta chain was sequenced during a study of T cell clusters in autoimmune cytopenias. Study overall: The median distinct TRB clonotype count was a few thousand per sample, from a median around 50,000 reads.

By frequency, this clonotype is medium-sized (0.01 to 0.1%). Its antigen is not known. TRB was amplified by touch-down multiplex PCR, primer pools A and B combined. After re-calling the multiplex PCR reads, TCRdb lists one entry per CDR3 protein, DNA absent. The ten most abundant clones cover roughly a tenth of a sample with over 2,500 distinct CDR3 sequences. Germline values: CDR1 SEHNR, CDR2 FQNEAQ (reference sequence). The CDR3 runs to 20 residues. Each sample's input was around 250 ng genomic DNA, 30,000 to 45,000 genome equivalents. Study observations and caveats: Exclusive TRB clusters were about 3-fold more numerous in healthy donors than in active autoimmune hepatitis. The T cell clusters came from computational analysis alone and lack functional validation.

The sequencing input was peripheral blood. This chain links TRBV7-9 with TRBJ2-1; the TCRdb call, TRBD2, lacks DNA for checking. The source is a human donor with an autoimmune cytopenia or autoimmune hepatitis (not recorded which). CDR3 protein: CASSYPQEIAGGPGEHEQFF.